The next 10 T cell receptor beta chains were all read from a single sample in a study of metastatic and nonmetastatic thyroid tumors. Through MiXCR, TCRdb re-clonotyped the PCR reads. Found here are some 15,000 clones, less than 30% of them singletons; the top ten hold 45% to 55%. Before thyroid surgery, none of the patients had received any treatment. The sequencing sample was made of tumor tissue. The receptor source for this set is a male donor with papillary thyroid cancer or a benign thyroid nodule (not recorded which). Some clones in this sample may be carry-over from other donors' samples.

This clone was counted many times. The chain carries TRBV29-1 and TRBJ2-3; 7 bases align to TRBD2. This CDR3 has 12 amino acids. The V gene's germline CDR1 is SQVTM and CDR2 ANQGSEA. After removal of 7 bases from V and 11 bases from J, the junction contained 12 bases not matched to a gene. The CDR3, as DNA: TGCAGCGCCCGAGATGGGGCTAGCGGGCAGTATTTT. It is translated as CSARDGASGQYF.

There are a few counts of this clone. The chain links TRBV6-2 or TRBV6-3 to TRBJ2-5; D is perhaps TRBD2 (5 bases). This CDR3 has 15 residues. CDR1 is MNHEY, CDR2 SVGEGT, per germline. V dropped 6 bases and J dropped 5 bases, with 19 bases sitting between them. The CDR3 DNA reads TGTGCCAGCAGACCTAGCAACACTAAGGAGGAGACCCAGTACTTC. This gives the protein CASRPSNTKEETQYF.

This clone was seen many times. The junction and the germline gene differ at one end; a read error may be behind it. The chain couples TRBV7-7 to TRBJ1-4, with 8 bases fitting TRBD1. CDR1 and CDR2 (germline): SSHAT, FNYEAQ (reference sequence). The CDR3 length is 13 residues. The CDR3 bases are TGTGCTAGCAGCTTAGGACAGGGTGAAAAACTGTTTTTT. Residues: CASSLGQGEKLFF.

Turning to this clone: This could be a read error, since a much larger clone is one nucleotide away. The genes are TRBV20-1 and TRBJ1-4; no definite D call. This CDR3 contains 8 residues. Germline loops: CDR1 DFQATT, CDR2 SNEGSKA (reference sequence). CDR3 region: CIASPPVF. The CDR3 DNA follows: TGCATTGCTAGTCCCCCTGTTTTT.

By sample fraction, this clone is medium-sized. The rearrangement uses TRBV20-1 and TRBJ2-1; 13 bases fit TRBD2. Germline loops: CDR1 DFQATT, CDR2 SNEGSKA (reference sequence). Trimming removed 6 bases from V and 1 base from J; junction bases left unmatched: 9. The CDR3 totals 17 residues. Here the CDR3 reads CSARTSGSFHSYNEQFF. Here the CDR3 DNA reads TGCAGTGCCCGGACTAGCGGGAGTTTTCATTCCTACAATGAGCAGTTCTTC.

This clone was seen many times. The chain uses TRBV20-1 and TRBJ2-6; tentative D call: TRBD1 (5 bases). There are 16 residues in the CDR3. The germline CDR1 and CDR2 sequences are DFQATT and SNEGSKA (reference sequence). Trimming left V 3 bases short and J 0 bases short, with 12 bases between. Written as DNA, the CDR3 is TGCAGTGCTAGCGACAGTTTGCTCTCTGGGGCCAACGTCCTGACTTTC. Translated: CSASDSLLSGANVLTF.

In this sample, this clone turned up a few times. The chain is built from TRBV28 and TRBJ1-4, with TRBD1 identical over 7 bases. Looked up from germline, CDR1 is MDHEN and CDR2 is SYDVKM. The CDR3 has 15 amino acids. J gave up 7 bases and V 6 bases, and 11 bases lay outside the gene matches. CDR3 DNA: TGTGCCAGCAGACCTACAGGGGCGGGAAGTGAAAAACTGTTTTTT. Translating it yields CASRPTGAGSEKLFF.

The chain couples TRBV10-1 to TRBJ2-7, with D unresolved. Germline CDR1 and CDR2: WNHNN and SYGVQD (reference sequence). This CDR3 contains 12 residues. The V end lost 2 bases, the J end lost 4 bases, and 6 bases lay between the germline ends. CDR3 region: CASSETGYEQYF. The CDR3 region has the DNA TGCGCCAGCAGTGAGACCGGATACGAGCAGTACTTC.

This clone was counted at least ten times. The chain carries TRBV5-1 and TRBJ2-5, with D maybe TRBD1 (6 bases). V lost 3 bases to trimming and J lost 4 bases, with 19 bases between them. The CDR3 spans 16 residues. The V gene's germline CDR1 is SGHRS and CDR2 YFSETQ. CDR3 region: CASSSGQLSTGETQYF. The CDR3 DNA sequence: TGCGCCAGCAGCTCCGGACAGCTATCGACCGGAGAGACCCAGTACTTC. Complete variable domain (other parts from reference TRBV5-1 and TRBJ2-5): KAGVTQTPRYLIKTRGQQVTLSCSPISGHRSVSWYQQTPGQGLQFLFEYFSETQRNKGNFPGRFSGRQFSNSRSEMNVSTLELGDSALYLCASSSGQLSTGETQYFGPGTRLLVL.

The chain carries TRBV18 and TRBJ2-7; D is perhaps TRBD1 or TRBD2 (5 bases each). V dropped 3 bases and J dropped 5 bases, with 17 bases sitting between them. The germline V gene has CDR1 KGHSH and CDR2 LQKENI. This CDR3 region has 15 residues. The CDR3 DNA reads TGTGCCAGCTCACCGAGGGACGTAGTTGCGAACGAGCAGTACTTC. Protein product: CASSPRDVVANEQYF. The variable domain in full, with the rest retrieved from reference TRBV18 and TRBJ2-7, is NAGVMQNPRHLVRRRGQEARLRCSPMKGHSHVYWYRQLPEEGLKFMVYLQKENIIDESGMPKERFSAEFPKEGPSILRIQQVVRGDSAAYFCASSPRDVVANEQYFGPGTRLTVT.